The entry that follows covers one T cell receptor (beta chain) sequence. Its antigen is unknown. This table comes from immunoSEQ multiplex PCR, and its TCRdb copy is limited to in-frame clones, with some not included. In the table there are under 80,000 clones, 85% to 95% of which are singletons. This specimen comes from a study of cytomegalovirus exposure and HLA in healthy donors. V lost 4 bases and J 1 base, leaving 14 bases between the germline ends. The CDR3 runs 15 residues. CDR1 is SGHRS, CDR2 YFSETQ, per germline. The study, taken as a whole, reports: The authors enumerated 164 TCR beta chains as linked to cytomegalovirus.

The sequence was obtained from a woman younger than 30 in good health and CMV-seronegative. The chain carries TRBV5-1 and TRBJ2-5, with D maybe TRBD2 (6 bases). The sequencing sample was made of PBMCs. Written as DNA, the CDR3 is TGCGCCAGCAGCGCAGCTGGGACTGCCCAAGAGACCCAGTACTTC. It translates to CASSAAGTAQETQYF.